This T cell receptor beta chain was profiled in a study of CD8+CD57+ T cells in acquired aplastic anemia. Turning to the study itself: Sorted CD4+ and CD8+ cells yielded 3.2 ug of DNA on average.

Before being chosen for sequencing, patients had shown CD8+CD57+ cell expansion by flow cytometry. By the time of blood sampling, patients had still received no therapy. The V gene's germline CDR1 is MNHNS and CDR2 SASEGT. CDR3 size: 16 residues. V was clipped by 7 bases and J by 5 bases, with 23 bases between them. TCR beta VDJ combinations and CDR3 sequences were profiled from genomic DNA. In TCRdb, the reads were re-called with MiXCR into one record per CDR3 protein. The repertoire has around 180,000 distinct CDR3 sequences, around half of them found once; the top ten carry about 1.8%. The sequenced sample consisted of sorted CD4+, CD8+, or CD8+CD57+ T cells (not recorded which) from PBMCs. The clonotype was recovered from a human donor with aplastic anemia. The chain links TRBV6-1 to TRBJ2-5, with D tentatively TRBD2 (6 bases). CDR3 nucleotides: TGTGCCAGCAACGGGAGACTAGTGGGAAAGACGGAGACCCAGTACTTC. As protein: CASNGRLVGKTETQYF.